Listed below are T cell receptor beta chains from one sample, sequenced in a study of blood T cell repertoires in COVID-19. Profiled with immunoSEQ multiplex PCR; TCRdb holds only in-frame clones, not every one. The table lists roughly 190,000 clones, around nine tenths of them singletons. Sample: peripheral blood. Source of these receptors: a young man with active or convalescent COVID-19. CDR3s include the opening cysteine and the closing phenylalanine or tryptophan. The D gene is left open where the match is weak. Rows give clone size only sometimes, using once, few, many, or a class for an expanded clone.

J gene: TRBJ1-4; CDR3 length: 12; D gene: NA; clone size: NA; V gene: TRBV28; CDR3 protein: CASSLLSEKLFF; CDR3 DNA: TGTGCCAGCAGTTTGTTGAGTGAAAAACTGTTTTTT
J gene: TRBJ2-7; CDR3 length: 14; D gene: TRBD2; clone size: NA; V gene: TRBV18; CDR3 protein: CASSSGSPDLEQYF; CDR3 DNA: TGTGCCAGCTCAAGCGGGAGCCCCGACCTCGAGCAGTACTTC
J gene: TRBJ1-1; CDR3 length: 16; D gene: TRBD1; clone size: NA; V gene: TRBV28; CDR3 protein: CASSPPDGQGTAEAFF; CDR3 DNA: TGTGCCAGCAGTCCCCCCGACGGACAGGGTACGGCTGAAGCTTTCTTT
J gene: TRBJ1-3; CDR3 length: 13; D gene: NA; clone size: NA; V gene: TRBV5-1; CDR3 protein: CASSAGAGNTIYF; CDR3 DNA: TGCGCCAGCAGCGCAGGGGCTGGAAACACCATATATTTT
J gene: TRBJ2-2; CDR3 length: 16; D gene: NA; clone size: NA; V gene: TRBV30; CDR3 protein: CAWSVALMSNTGELFF; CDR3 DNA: TGTGCCTGGAGTGTAGCGTTGATGTCGAACACCGGGGAGCTGTTTTTT
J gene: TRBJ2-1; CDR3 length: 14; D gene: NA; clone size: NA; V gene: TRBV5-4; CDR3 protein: CASSLEGGHHEQFF; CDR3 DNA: TGTGCCAGCAGCTTGGAGGGGGGGCATCATGAGCAGTTCTTC
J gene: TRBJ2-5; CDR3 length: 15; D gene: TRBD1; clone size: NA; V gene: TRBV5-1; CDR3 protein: CASSHGTAIQETQYF; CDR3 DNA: TGCGCCAGCAGCCACGGGACAGCTATTCAAGAGACCCAGTACTTC
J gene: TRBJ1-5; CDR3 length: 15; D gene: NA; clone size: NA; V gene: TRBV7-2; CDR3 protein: CASSLEGVSNQPQHF; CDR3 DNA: TGTGCCAGCAGCTTAGAAGGGGTTAGCAATCAGCCCCAGCATTTT
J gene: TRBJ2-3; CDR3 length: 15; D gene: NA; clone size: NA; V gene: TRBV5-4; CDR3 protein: CASSLVRGATDTQYF; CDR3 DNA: TGTGCCAGCAGCTTGGTTCGGGGGGCCACAGATACGCAGTATTTT
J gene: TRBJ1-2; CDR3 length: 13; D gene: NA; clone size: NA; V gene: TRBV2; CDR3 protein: CASSEHPREGYTF; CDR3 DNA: TGTGCCAGCAGTGAACATCCTCGGGAAGGCTACACCTTC
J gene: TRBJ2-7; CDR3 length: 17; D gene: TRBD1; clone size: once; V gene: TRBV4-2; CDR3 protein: CASSQGGWGQEAYEQYF; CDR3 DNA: TGTGCCAGCAGCCAAGGCGGTTGGGGACAGGAGGCCTACGAGCAGTACTTC
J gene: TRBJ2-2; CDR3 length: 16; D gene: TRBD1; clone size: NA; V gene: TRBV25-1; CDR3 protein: CASSRSQGARTGELFF; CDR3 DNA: TGTGCCAGCAGTCGATCACAGGGGGCGCGTACCGGGGAGCTGTTTTTT
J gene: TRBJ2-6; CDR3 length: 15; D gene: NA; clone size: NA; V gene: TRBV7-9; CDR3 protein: CASSLDASGANVLTF; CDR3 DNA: TGTGCCAGCAGCTTAGATGCGTCTGGGGCCAACGTCCTGACTTTC
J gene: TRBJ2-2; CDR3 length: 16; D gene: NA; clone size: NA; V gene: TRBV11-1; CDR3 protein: CASSGRPGTPTGELFF; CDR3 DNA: TGTGCCAGCAGCGGGCGGCCCGGGACACCCACCGGGGAGCTGTTTTTT
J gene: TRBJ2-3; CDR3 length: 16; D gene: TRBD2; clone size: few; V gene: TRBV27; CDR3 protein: CASSQLAGKSTDTQYF; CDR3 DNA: TGTGCCAGCAGTCAATTAGCGGGAAAATCCACAGATACGCAGTATTTT
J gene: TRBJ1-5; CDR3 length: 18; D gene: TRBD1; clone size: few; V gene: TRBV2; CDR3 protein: CASRFPRDRIYSNQPQHF; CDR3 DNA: TGTGCCAGCAGATTCCCCCGGGACAGAATTTATAGCAATCAGCCCCAGCATTTT
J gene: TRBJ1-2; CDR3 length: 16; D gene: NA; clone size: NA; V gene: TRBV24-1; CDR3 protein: CATSDGPQGEGHGYTF; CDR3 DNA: TGTGCCACCAGTGACGGTCCCCAGGGTGAAGGGCATGGCTACACCTTC
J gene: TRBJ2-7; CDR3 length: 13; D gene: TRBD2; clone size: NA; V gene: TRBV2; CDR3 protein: CASTGTRGYEQYF; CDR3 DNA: TGTGCCAGCACCGGGACTAGGGGATACGAGCAGTACTTC
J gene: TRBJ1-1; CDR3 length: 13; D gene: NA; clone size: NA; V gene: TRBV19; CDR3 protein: CASSIKRDTEAFF; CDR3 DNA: TGTGCCAGTAGTATCAAGCGGGACACTGAAGCTTTCTTT
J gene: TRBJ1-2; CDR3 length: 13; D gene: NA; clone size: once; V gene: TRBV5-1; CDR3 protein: CASSFPAGNGYTF; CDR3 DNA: TGCGCCAGCAGCTTCCCGGCAGGGAATGGCTACACCTTC
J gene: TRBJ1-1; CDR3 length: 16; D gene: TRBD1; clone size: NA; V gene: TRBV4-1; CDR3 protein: CASSQADRAMNTEAFF; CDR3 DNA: TGCGCCAGCAGCCAAGCGGACAGGGCCATGAACACTGAAGCTTTCTTT
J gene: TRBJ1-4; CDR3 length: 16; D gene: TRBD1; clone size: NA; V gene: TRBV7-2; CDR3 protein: CASSSSGTGVWEKLFF; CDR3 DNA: TGTGCCAGCAGCTCGTCCGGGACAGGGGTTTGGGAAAAACTGTTTTTT
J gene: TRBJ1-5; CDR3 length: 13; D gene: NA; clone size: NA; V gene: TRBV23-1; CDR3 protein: CASSHRDRQPQHF; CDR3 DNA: TGCGCCAGCAGTCACCGAGACAGGCAGCCCCAGCATTTT
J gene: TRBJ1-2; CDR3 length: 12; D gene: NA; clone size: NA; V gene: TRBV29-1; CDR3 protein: CSVLESNYGYTF; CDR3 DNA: TGCAGCGTTTTGGAGAGTAACTATGGCTACACCTTC
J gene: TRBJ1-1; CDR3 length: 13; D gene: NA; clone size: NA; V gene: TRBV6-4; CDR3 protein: CASSLQGGTEAFF; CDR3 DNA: TGTGCCAGCAGTCTACAGGGAGGGACTGAAGCTTTCTTT
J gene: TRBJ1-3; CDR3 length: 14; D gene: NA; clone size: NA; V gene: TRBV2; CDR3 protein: CASSKGTSPNTIYF; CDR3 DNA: TGTGCCAGCAGTAAAGGGACAAGTCCAAACACCATATATTTT
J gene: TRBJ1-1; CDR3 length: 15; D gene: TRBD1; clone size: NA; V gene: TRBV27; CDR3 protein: CASSPPGQRNTEAFF; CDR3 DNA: TGTGCCAGCAGTCCCCCGGGACAGAGGAACACTGAAGCTTTCTTT
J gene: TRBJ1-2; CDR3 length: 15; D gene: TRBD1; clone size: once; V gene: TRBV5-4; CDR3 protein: CASSRDSQFFYGYTF; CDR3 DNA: TGTGCCAGCAGCAGGGACAGCCAATTCTTCTATGGCTACACCTTC
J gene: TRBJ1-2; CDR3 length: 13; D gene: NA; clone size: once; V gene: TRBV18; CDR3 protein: CASSPPGGSGYTF; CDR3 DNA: TGTGCCAGCTCACCACCGGGGGGAAGTGGCTACACCTTC
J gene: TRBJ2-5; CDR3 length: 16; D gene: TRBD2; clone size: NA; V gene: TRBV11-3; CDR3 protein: CASSPRGGSGTETQYF; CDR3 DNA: TGTGCCAGCAGCCCCCGCGGGGGTAGCGGGACTGAGACCCAGTACTTC
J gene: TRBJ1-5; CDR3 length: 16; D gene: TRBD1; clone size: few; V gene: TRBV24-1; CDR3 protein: CATSDLCGQGNQPQHF; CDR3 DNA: TGTGCCACCAGTGATTTGTGTGGACAGGGTAATCAGCCCCAGCATTTT
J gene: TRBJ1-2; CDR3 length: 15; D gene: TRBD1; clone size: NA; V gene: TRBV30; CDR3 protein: CAWITGGTENYGYTF; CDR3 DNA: TGTGCCTGGATTACAGGGGGCACGGAGAACTATGGCTACACCTTC
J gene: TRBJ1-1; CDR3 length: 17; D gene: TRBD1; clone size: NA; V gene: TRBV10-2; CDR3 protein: CATTPPGQGDFGTEAFF; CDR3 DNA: TGCGCCACCACTCCCCCGGGACAGGGGGATTTCGGCACTGAAGCTTTCTTT
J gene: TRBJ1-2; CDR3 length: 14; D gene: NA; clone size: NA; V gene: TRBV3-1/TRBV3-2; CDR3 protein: CASSQDEFNYGYTF; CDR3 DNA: TGTGCCAGCAGCCAAGATGAGTTTAACTATGGCTACACCTTC
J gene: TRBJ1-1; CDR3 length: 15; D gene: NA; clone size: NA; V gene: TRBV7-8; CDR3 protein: CASSLGRSLNTEAFF; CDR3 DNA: TGTGCCAGCAGCTTAGGACGGAGCCTGAACACTGAAGCTTTCTTT